The rows below give T cell receptor beta chains drawn from one sample of a study of response to subunit inactivated influenza vaccine. One entry per CDR3 protein results from TCRdb running MiXCR on the RT-PCR reads. The table lists roughly 670,000 distinct CDR3 sequences, less than 15% of them singletons. The sample here was PBMCs from blood, taken around two weeks before vaccination. Source of these receptors: a man aged 45-60 years who received an inactivated influenza vaccine. The CDR3 runs from the conserved cysteine through the conserved F or W. The D gene is left open where the match is weak. Expanded clones get a size class; other rows say once, few or many, or leave the size out.

d_gene | abundance | j_gene | v_gene | CDR3aa | CDR3nt
TRBD1 | few | TRBJ1-1 | TRBV6-2/TRBV6-3 | CASSYLTGHWVNTEAFF | TGTGCCAGCAGTTACCTGACAGGGCACTGGGTGAACACTGAAGCTTTCTTT
- | many | TRBJ2-2 | TRBV4-2 | CASGTGAPRTGELFF | TGTGCCAGCGGTACGGGGGCACCTAGAACCGGGGAGCTGTTTTTT
TRBD2 | few | TRBJ2-2 | TRBV20-1 | CSARLAGVPTGELFF | TGCAGTGCTAGACTAGCGGGAGTTCCCACCGGGGAGCTGTTTTTT
TRBD2 | few | TRBJ2-1 | TRBV5-6 | CASSSPGLADIRNEQFF | TGTGCCAGCAGCTCCCCGGGACTAGCCGATATCCGGAATGAGCAGTTCTTC
- | - | TRBJ2-3 | TRBV4-1 | CASSQAGHGTDTQYF | TGCGCCAGCAGCCAAGCTGGACACGGCACAGATACGCAGTATTTT
- | - | TRBJ2-6 | TRBV4-3 | CASSQYPGSGANVLTF | TGCGCCAGCAGCCAGTACCCCGGGTCTGGGGCCAACGTCCTGACTTTC
TRBD1 | - | TRBJ2-7 | TRBV13 | CASSSNRGLPYEQYF | TGTGCCAGCAGCTCCAACAGGGGGCTACCCTACGAGCAGTACTTC
- | - | TRBJ1-5 | TRBV9 | CASSALSGPNQPQHF | TGTGCCAGCAGCGCCCTAAGCGGACCCAATCAGCCCCAGCATTTT
TRBD1 | - | TRBJ2-7 | TRBV6-1 | CASSHGYRDSESYEQYF | TGTGCCAGCAGCCACGGATATAGGGACAGTGAATCCTACGAGCAGTACTTC
- | - | TRBJ2-1 | TRBV7-3 | CASSSGLEQFF | TGTGCCAGCAGCTCCGGGCTCGAGCAGTTCTTC
- | few | TRBJ1-5 | TRBV7-2 | CASSLVEGTYQPQHF | TGTGCCAGCAGCTTAGTGGAGGGAACTTATCAGCCCCAGCATTTT
- | many | TRBJ1-6 | TRBV7-2 | CASSLARGRDSPLHF | TGTGCCAGCAGCTTAGCGCGGGGGCGCGATTCACCCCTCCACTTT
TRBD2 | few | TRBJ2-1 | TRBV12-3/TRBV12-4 | CASSFEGLAGNEQFF | TGTGCCAGCAGTTTCGAGGGACTAGCGGGTAATGAGCAGTTCTTC
TRBD2 | few | TRBJ2-1 | TRBV20-1 | CSARDGTSGRYNEQFF | TGCAGTGCTAGAGATGGGACTAGCGGGAGGTACAATGAGCAGTTCTTC
- | many | TRBJ1-3 | TRBV12-3/TRBV12-4 | CASSLDRITGNTIYF | TGTGCCAGCAGTCTCGACAGGATTACTGGAAACACCATATATTTT
TRBD1 | few | TRBJ2-5 | TRBV12-3/TRBV12-4 | CASRIQGADETQYF | TGTGCCAGCAGAATTCAGGGGGCTGACGAGACCCAGTACTTC
- | - | TRBJ2-7 | TRBV7-9 | CASSPWTDTYEQYF | TGTGCCAGCAGCCCATGGACAGATACCTACGAGCAGTACTTC
TRBD1 | - | TRBJ2-7 | TRBV7-2 | CASSLEPHRGKYEQYF | TGTGCCAGCAGCTTAGAGCCTCACAGGGGAAAATACGAGCAGTACTTC
- | - | TRBJ2-7 | TRBV19 | CASRRSALYEQYF | TGTGCCAGTAGACGAAGTGCGCTGTACGAGCAGTACTTC
- | - | TRBJ2-3 | TRBV29-1 | CSVGFGVGDTQYF | TGCAGCGTTGGTTTTGGCGTCGGAGATACGCAGTATTTT
- | - | TRBJ1-6 | TRBV7-9 | CASSPEQGRSSPLHF | TGTGCCAGCAGCCCAGAACAGGGTAGATCTTCACCCCTCCACTTT
TRBD2 | many | TRBJ2-3 | TRBV12-3/TRBV12-4 | CASNIAGGPNTQYF | TGTGCCAGCAACATAGCGGGAGGGCCTAATACGCAGTATTTT